This TCR beta chain was obtained from a study of shared clonotypes between healthy human individuals. Concerning this clone itself: Antigen specificity is unknown.

Sequenced by immunoSEQ multiplex PCR; TCRdb stores in-frame clones only, minus some. The sample has over 1.5 million clones; 95% to 99% are singletons. Germline V lookup: CDR1 SQVTM, CDR2 ANQGSEA. Deletions cut 6 bases from V and 0 bases from J, with 11 bases between. The CDR3 covers 13 residues. CD4+ cells underwent separation, giving CD45RA+ naive and CD45RA-negative memory subsets. The study, taken as a whole, reports: Non-shared clonotypes showed lower generation probabilities than clonotypes common to all four donors. Although depth was large, rarefaction showed that sequencing of the sorted subsets was incomplete. Estimated richness was generally greater in naive than memory subsets.

The rearrangement uses TRBV29-1 and TRBJ1-1; D is unresolved. The sequence was collected from a young man in good health. Sequencing input: naive CD4+ T cells sorted from blood. The subset is: CD45RA+ positively selected. CDR3 nucleotides: TGCAGCGTGATGGGCGTTATGAACACTGAAGCTTTCTTT. Protein: CSVMGVMNTEAFF.